This T cell receptor (beta chain) was captured by sequencing in a study of T cell changes during pregnancy in multiple sclerosis. Sequencing was performed with immunoSEQ multiplex PCR; in TCRdb, only in-frame clones are kept and a portion is missing. The top ten clones hold about 0.89% of a sample with roughly 100,000 clones, around 91% of them seen once. Specimen: peripheral blood, collected after pregnancy. The TCR comes from a female donor with multiple sclerosis, enrolled in a pregnancy study.

Here the CDR3 reads CASSPINLAAKSSYNEQFF. Written as DNA, the CDR3 is TGTGCCAGCTCACCGATTAATCTAGCAGCCAAATCCTCCTACAATGAGCAGTTCTTC. J is TRBJ2-1 and V is TRBV18, with D possibly TRBD2 on 5 matching bases. This CDR3 contains 19 residues. Germline V lookup: CDR1 KGHSH, CDR2 LQKENI. V was shortened by 3 bases and J by 0 bases, with 21 bases between the two germline ends.